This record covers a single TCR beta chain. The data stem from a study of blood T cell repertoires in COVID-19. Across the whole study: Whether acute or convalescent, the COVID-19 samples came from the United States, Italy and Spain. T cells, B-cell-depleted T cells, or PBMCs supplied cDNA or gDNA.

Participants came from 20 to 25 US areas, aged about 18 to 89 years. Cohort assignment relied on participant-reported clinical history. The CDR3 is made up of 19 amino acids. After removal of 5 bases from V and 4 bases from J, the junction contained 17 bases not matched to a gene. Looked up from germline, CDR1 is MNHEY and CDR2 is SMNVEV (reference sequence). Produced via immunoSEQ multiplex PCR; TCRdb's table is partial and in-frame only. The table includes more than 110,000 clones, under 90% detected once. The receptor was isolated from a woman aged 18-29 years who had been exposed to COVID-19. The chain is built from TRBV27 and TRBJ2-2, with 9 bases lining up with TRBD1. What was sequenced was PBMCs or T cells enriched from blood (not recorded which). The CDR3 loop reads CASSLNLKGTGIGTGELFF. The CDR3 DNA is TGTGCCAGCAGTCTCAATCTAAAAGGGACAGGGATAGGCACCGGGGAGCTGTTTTTT.